The present T cell receptor beta chain was sequenced within a study of beta chain features in type 1 diabetes. About this clone itself: The antigen is not known.

Study-wide results and caveats: Moderate but significant shortening of TCRB CDR3s was recorded in all four CD4+ subsets from Type 1 diabetes patients.

As every portion of the isolated RNA was reverse transcribed, the sequencing read expressed TCRB transcripts. Clones were sequenced by immunoSEQ multiplex PCR, and TCRdb holds only the in-frame ones, with some missing. Among about 740,000 clones, roughly an eighth were seen once, and the ten largest hold less than 0.025%. Material: naive CD4+ T cells from blood. The receptor was isolated from a man younger than 35 with type 1 diabetes.

CDR3 DNA sequence: TGTGCCAGCAGCTCCACCCGGGGGGGGCTCGAGAGCAATGAGCAGTTCTTC. It yields the protein CASSSTRGGLESNEQFF. The rearrangement links TRBV7-9 to TRBJ2-1; TRBD2 matches at 8 bases. Germline loops: CDR1 SEHNR, CDR2 FQNEAQ (reference sequence). This CDR3 comprises 17 residues. J lost 6 bases, V lost 4 bases, and 14 bases had no gene match.